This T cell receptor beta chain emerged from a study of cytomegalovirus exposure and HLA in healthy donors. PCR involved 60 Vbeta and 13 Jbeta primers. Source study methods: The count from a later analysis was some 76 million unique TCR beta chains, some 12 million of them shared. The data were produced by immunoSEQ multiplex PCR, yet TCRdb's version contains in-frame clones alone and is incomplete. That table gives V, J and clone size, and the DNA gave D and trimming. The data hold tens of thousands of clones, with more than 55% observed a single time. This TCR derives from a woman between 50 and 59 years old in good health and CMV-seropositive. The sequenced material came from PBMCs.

CDR3 nucleotides: TGTGCCAGCAGTGAAAGATTAGCTGGATCGGCAGATACGCAGTATTTT. Protein product: CASSERLAGSADTQYF. V usage is TRBV2 and J usage is TRBJ2-3, with D uncertain. CDR1 SNHLY and CDR2 FYNNEI come from the germline V gene. Trimming left V 2 bases short and J 4 bases short, with 16 bases between. The CDR3 is 16 residues long.